The 16 T cell receptor beta chains given below trace back to one sample, sequenced in a study of blood T cell repertoires in COVID-19. The table came from immunoSEQ multiplex PCR; TCRdb's copy has only in-frame clones and leaves some out. Among about 150,000 clones listed, roughly 86% were seen once. Sequencing input: peripheral blood. These receptors all stem from a woman older than 75 with COVID-19, enrolled during active disease.

J is TRBJ1-1 and V is TRBV18, with D tentatively TRBD1 (5 bases). Trimming took 3 bases from V and 4 from J, leaving 12 bases between them. The CDR3 totals 14 residues. Germline V gene lookup returns CDR1 KGHSH and CDR2 LQKENI. The CDR3 DNA is TGTGCCAGCTCACCTCCAGGGATCAGCACTGAAGCTTTCTTT. Its protein is CASSPPGISTEAFF. Full variable domain (rest looked up from reference TRBV18 and TRBJ1-1): NAGVMQNPRHLVRRRGQEARLRCSPMKGHSHVYWYRQLPEEGLKFMVYLQKENIIDESGMPKERFSAEFPKEGPSILRIQQVVRGDSAAYFCASSPPGISTEAFFGQGTRLTVV.

The chain couples TRBV11-1 to TRBJ2-7, with 7 nucleotides matching TRBD2. V shed 5 bases and J 2 bases; nucleotides not matched to a gene: 9. The CDR3 has 15 residues. Germline lookup yields CDR1 SGHAT and CDR2 FQDESV (reference sequence). CDR3: CASSAPASGAYEQYF. For the CDR3, the DNA is TGTGCCAGCAGCGCCCCGGCTAGCGGTGCCTACGAGCAGTACTTC.

The CDR3 coding sequence is TGTGCCATCAGTGAGACAGGGGCGGACACCATATATTTT. Residues: CAISETGADTIYF. The V gene is TRBV10-3, the J gene TRBJ1-3; the match to TRBD1 covers 7 bases. CDR1 and CDR2 from the germline V gene are ENHRY and SYGVKD. The CDR3 is made up of 13 amino acids. V lost 2 bases, J lost 8 bases, and 3 bases stayed unmatched.

This clone appeared once. CDR3 coding DNA: TGTGCCAGCAGTCCACTAGCGGGGGGGCTAGGGCAAGAGACCCAGTACTTC. Translating it yields CASSPLAGGLGQETQYF. The chain links TRBV5-6 to TRBJ2-5; 13 nucleotides match TRBD2. Germline trimming cut 5 bases from V and 2 bases from J; bases unmatched to any gene: 9. From germline, CDR1 is SGHDT and CDR2 YYEEEE. There are 17 residues in the CDR3.

V is TRBV11-2 and J is TRBJ1-1; no clear D. The V and J ends lost 5 bases and 5 bases respectively, with 12 bases between them. Germline V gene data show CDR1 as SGHAT and CDR2 as FQNNGV. This CDR3 comprises 13 residues. Here the CDR3 DNA reads TGTGCCAGCAGCGCCGCCAGGTATACTGAAGCTTTCTTT. As protein: CASSAARYTEAFF.

A single count supports this clone. The genes are TRBV19 and TRBJ1-4; TRBD1 agrees at 8 bases. CDR3 length: 16 amino acids. The germline V gene encodes CDR1 LNHDA and CDR2 SQIVND (reference sequence). J lost 0 bases, V lost 7 bases, and 7 bases had no gene match. The CDR3 coding sequence is TGTGCCAGTACCAACAGGGGGAGAGCAACTAATGAAAAACTGTTTTTT. As protein: CASTNRGRATNEKLFF.

As for this clone: This CDR3 is also generated by other DNA sequences in the sample. The rearrangement joins TRBV5-1 to TRBJ1-5; D unclear. Germline CDR1 is SGHRS and CDR2 is YFSETQ. The CDR3 loop spans 13 amino acids. The V end lost 4 bases, the J end lost 0 bases, and 5 bases lay between the germline ends. The CDR3 spells CASSPYSNQPQHF. The CDR3 coding sequence is TGCGCCAGCAGCCCGTATAGCAATCAGCCCCAGCATTTT.

The V and J genes are TRBV19 and TRBJ2-7; TRBD1 might be the D (6 bases). Trimming took 7 bases from V and 0 from J, leaving 16 bases between them. The germline gives CDR1 LNHDA, CDR2 SQIVND (reference sequence). There are 15 residues in the CDR3. The CDR3 protein is CASTTNRAGSYEQYF. CDR3 DNA sequence: TGTGCCAGTACTACAAACAGGGCCGGCTCCTACGAGCAGTACTTC.

This chain connects TRBV7-2 to TRBJ1-4; 7 bases line up with TRBD1. This CDR3 has 17 residues. The germline CDR1 and CDR2 sequences are SGHTA and FQGNSA. V lost 0 bases and J lost 4; bases outside the gene matches: 8. CDR3 residues: CASSLAILPGGNEKLFF. The DNA for the CDR3 is TGTGCCAGCAGCTTAGCGATTTTGCCAGGGGGTAATGAAAAACTGTTTTTT.

In nucleotides, the CDR3 is TGTGCCAGCAGCTTAGGGACCGGGACAGGGGCTGAAAAACTGTTTTTT. Translated, it gives CASSLGTGTGAEKLFF. V is TRBV7-9 and J is TRBJ1-4, with 10 positions matching TRBD1. This CDR3 contains 16 residues. J lost 7 bases, V lost 1 base, and 6 bases had no gene match. The germline CDR1 and CDR2 sequences are SEHNR and FQNEAQ (reference sequence).

The chain carries TRBV9 and TRBJ2-7; 7 bases match TRBD2. V gave up 5 bases and J gave up 5 bases; unmatched junction bases: 4. The CDR3 loop spans 12 amino acids. Per germline, CDR1 SGDLS and CDR2 YYNGEE. This chain's CDR3 is CASSRRENEQYF. The CDR3 region has the DNA TGTGCCAGCAGTCGGCGGGAGAACGAGCAGTACTTC.

The genes are TRBV28 and TRBJ1-5; D gene ambiguous. There are 12 residues in the CDR3. From germline, CDR1 is MDHEN and CDR2 SYDVKM. V lost 5 bases and J 4 bases, leaving 6 bases between the germline ends. The CDR3 reads CASSNLNQPQHF. DNA for the CDR3: TGTGCCAGCAGTAACTTAAATCAGCCCCAGCATTTT.

This chain uses TRBV9 with TRBJ2-2, with TRBD1 as a possible D gene (5 bases). CDR1 and CDR2 (germline): SGDLS, YYNGEE. The CDR3 has 14 amino acids. The V end was cut by 0 bases, the J end by 8 bases, with 11 bases between. The CDR3 coding sequence is TGTGCCAGCAGCGTAGCCGGTAGGGGAGGGGAGCTGTTTTTT. This gives the protein CASSVAGRGGELFF.

The gene calls are TRBV7-2 and TRBJ2-7; no firm D call. V gave up 3 bases and J gave up 5 bases, with 8 bases separating them. The CDR3 runs 12 residues. Per germline, CDR1 SGHTA and CDR2 FQGNSA. The DNA for the CDR3 is TGTGCCAGCAGCTTGTATAATGACGAGCAGTACTTC. This codes for CASSLYNDEQYF.

This clone was seen only once. The V call is TRBV3-1 (or the pseudogene TRBV3-2), the J call TRBJ2-1; maybe TRBD2 (5 bases). This CDR3 comprises 16 residues. V was cut by 1 base and J by 8 bases, with 18 bases left in between. Germline CDR1 LGHDT, CDR2 YNNKEL (reference sequence). CDR3 DNA: TGTGCCAGCAGCCAAGGACCGGGATTATTGAGGGATGAGCAGTTCTTC. It is translated as CASSQGPGLLRDEQFF.

This chain links TRBV9 with TRBJ1-2, with D possibly being TRBD1 (5 bases). Germline CDR1 SGDLS, CDR2 YYNGEE. The CDR3 consists of 14 residues. Trimming took 0 bases from V and 2 from J, leaving 8 bases between them. The CDR3 is CASSVVGGNYGYTF. DNA for the CDR3: TGTGCCAGCAGCGTAGTGGGGGGGAACTATGGCTACACCTTC.